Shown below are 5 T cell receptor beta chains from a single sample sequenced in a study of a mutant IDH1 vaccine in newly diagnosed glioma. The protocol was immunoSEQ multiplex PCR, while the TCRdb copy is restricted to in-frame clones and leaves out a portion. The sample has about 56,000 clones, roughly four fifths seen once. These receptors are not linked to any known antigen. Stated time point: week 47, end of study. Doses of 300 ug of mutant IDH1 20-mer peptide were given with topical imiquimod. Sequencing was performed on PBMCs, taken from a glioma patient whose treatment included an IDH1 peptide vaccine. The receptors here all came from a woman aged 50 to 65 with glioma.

CDR3 in DNA: TGTGCCAGCAGCCCGACAGGGGCCTACGAGCAGTACTTC. Protein product: CASSPTGAYEQYF. V is TRBV9 and J is TRBJ2-7, with 8 bases matching TRBD1. Germline CDR1 and CDR2: SGDLS and YYNGEE. V lost 4 bases to trimming and J lost 2 bases; unmatched junction nucleotides: 2. This CDR3 region has 13 residues.

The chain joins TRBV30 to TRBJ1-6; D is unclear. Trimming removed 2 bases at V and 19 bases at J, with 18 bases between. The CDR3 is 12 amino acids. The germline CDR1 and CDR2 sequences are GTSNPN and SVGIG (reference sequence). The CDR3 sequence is CAWSTPGRRRHF. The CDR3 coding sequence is TGTGCCTGGAGTACCCCTGGCAGGCGTAGGCACTTT.

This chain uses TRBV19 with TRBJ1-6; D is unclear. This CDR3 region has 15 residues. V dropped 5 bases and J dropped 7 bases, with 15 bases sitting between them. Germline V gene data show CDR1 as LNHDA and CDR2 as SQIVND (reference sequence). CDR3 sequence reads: CASSSAPLSNSPLHF. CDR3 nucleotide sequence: TGTGCCAGTAGTTCCGCCCCGTTGTCAAATTCACCCCTCCACTTT.

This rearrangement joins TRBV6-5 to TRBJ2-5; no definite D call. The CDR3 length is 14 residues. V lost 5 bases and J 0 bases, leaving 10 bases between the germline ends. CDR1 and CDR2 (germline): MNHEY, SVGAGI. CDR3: CASSPQPYQETQYF. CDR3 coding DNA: TGTGCCAGCAGTCCCCAACCGTACCAAGAGACCCAGTACTTC.

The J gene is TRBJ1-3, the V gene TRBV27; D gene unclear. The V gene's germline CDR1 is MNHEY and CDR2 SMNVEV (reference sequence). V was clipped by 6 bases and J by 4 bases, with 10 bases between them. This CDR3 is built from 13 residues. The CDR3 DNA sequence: TGTGCCAGCAGACGACCTGGGGGAAACACCATATATTTT. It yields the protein CASRRPGGNTIYF.